This record concerns one T cell receptor (beta chain) sequence. In the original workflow: Quantification of nucleated cells was approximated via reference gene primer amplification. Clones were sequenced by immunoSEQ multiplex PCR, and TCRdb holds only the in-frame ones, with some missing. Clone size and the V and J calls come from that table; the DNA yielded D and trimming. Of roughly 90,000 clones in the sample, 80% were seen once. The sample comes from a study of blood T cell repertoires in COVID-19. Study overall: Sources were T cells, B-cell-depleted T cells, or PBMCs; the material itself was cDNA or gDNA.

Per the germline V gene, CDR1 is LGHDT and CDR2 is YNNKEL (reference sequence). With V trimmed by 1 base and J by 4 bases, 17 bases remained unmatched. The CDR3 is made up of 22 amino acids. This chain joins TRBV3-1 (or the pseudogene TRBV3-2) and TRBJ2-1; 15 bases fit TRBD2. This receptor was obtained from a human donor in a cohort sampled during active COVID-19. Sequenced input: peripheral blood. CDR3 region: CASSQVPRQRGLAGGQYNEQFF. CDR3 nucleotides: TGTGCCAGCAGCCAAGTCCCTCGACAGAGGGGACTAGCGGGGGGCCAATACAATGAGCAGTTCTTC.